Described below is a single T cell receptor (beta chain) sequence and its context. What it binds is not known. A read error may account for a junction end that differs from germline. This specimen comes from a study of T cells in Graves' hyperthyroidism and ophthalmopathy. General study results and limits: Expanded thyroid clonotypes (above 0.001) were mostly also found in blood.

RNA transcripts yielded amplified TCR beta CDR3 regions. The HTBI primer set was used in a first-round RT-PCR of the TCR CDR3. TCRdb analysed the multiplex PCR reads with MiXCR anew, one entry per CDR3 protein. The sample has roughly 750,000 distinct CDR3 sequences; about 15% are singletons. Germline-derived CDR1 and CDR2 are SGHTA and FQGTGA. The CDR3 extends over 10 amino acids. Patients counted as stable if ophthalmopathy did not develop within 18 months. About 9.4 ml fresh peripheral blood yielded the PBMCs. The chain is built from TRBV7-3 and TRBJ2-3; D not certain. Sequenced sample: blood. The TCR originated in a young man with Graves' hyperthyroidism. The CDR3 reads CASGTVTQYF. The CDR3, as DNA: TGTGCCAGCGGCACAGTTACGCAGTATTTT.